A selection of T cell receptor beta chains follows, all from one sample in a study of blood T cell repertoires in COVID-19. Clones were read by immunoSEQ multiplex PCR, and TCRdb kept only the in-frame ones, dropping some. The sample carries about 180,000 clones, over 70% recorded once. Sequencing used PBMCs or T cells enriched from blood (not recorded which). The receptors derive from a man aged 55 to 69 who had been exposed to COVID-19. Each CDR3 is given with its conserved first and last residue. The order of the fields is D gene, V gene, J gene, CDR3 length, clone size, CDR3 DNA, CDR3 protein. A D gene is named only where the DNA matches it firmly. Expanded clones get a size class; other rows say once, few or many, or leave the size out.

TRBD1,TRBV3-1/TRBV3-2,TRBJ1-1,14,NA,TGTGCCAGCAGCCCAGGGACAGGGGCCCGTGAAGCTTTCTTT,CASSPGTGAREAFF
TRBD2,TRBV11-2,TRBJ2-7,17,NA,TGTGCCAGCAGCTTAGTGCGTAGCGGGGGCCAACCCTACGAGCAGTACTTC,CASSLVRSGGQPYEQYF
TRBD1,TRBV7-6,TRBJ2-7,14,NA,TGTGCCAGCAGCCCGCTGACAGGGGCGGACGAGCAGTACTTC,CASSPLTGADEQYF
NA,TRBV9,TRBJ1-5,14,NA,TGTGCCAGCAGCGTAGGGCTCAGCAATCAGCCCCAGCATTTT,CASSVGLSNQPQHF
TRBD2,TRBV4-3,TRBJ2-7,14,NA,TGCGCCAGCAGCCTCGTTCGGGGGGCCTACGAGCAGTACTTC,CASSLVRGAYEQYF
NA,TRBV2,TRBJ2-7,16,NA,TGTGCCAGCGGGGGCCCGGGGGGCGCAGTATCCTACGAGCAGTACTTC,CASGGPGGAVSYEQYF
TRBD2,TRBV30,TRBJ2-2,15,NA,TGTGCCTGGAGCACCCGGGAGGTTGACACCGGGGAGCTGTTTTTT,CAWSTREVDTGELFF
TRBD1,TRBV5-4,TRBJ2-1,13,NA,TGTGCCAGCAGCCAGACGGGGACAGAAGAGCAGTTCTTC,CASSQTGTEEQFF
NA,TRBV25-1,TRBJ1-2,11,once,TGTGCCAGCTGGGGAGGGCATGGCTACACCTTC,CASWGGHGYTF
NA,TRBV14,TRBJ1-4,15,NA,TGTGCCAGCAGCCCGGGGGACCTCCCTAATGAAAAACTGTTTTTT,CASSPGDLPNEKLFF
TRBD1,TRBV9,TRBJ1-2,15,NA,TGTGCCAGCAGCGTAGGTGTGGGGACAGGGGTCGGCTACACCTTC,CASSVGVGTGVGYTF
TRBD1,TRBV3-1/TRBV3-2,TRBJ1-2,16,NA,TGTGCCAGCAGCCTAAGCCGGGACAGGGGTATCTATGGCTACACCTTC,CASSLSRDRGIYGYTF
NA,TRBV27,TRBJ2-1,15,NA,TGTGCCAGCAGTTTCGGAGTAAGCTCCTACAATGAGCAGTTCTTC,CASSFGVSSYNEQFF
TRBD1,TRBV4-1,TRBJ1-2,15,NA,TGCGCCAGCAGCCAAGAAGGGACAGCCCGAAATGGCTACACCTTC,CASSQEGTARNGYTF
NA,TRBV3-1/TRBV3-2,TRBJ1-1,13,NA,TGTGCCAGCAGGGACAGCGGAAGTACTGAAGCTTTCTTT,CASRDSGSTEAFF
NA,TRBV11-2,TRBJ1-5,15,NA,TGTGCCAGCAGCATAGGCGGGGGGGGCAATCAGCCCCAGCATTTT,CASSIGGGGNQPQHF
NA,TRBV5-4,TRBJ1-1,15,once,TGTGCCAGCAGCCCTGCTATTGGGGGCGGCACTGAAGCTTTCTTT,CASSPAIGGGTEAFF
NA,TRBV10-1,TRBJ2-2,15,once,TGCGCCAGCAGTGCAAGCGGGCCAGGGACCGGGGAGCTGTTTTTT,CASSASGPGTGELFF
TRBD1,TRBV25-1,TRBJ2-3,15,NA,TGTGCCAGCAGTCATGTCAGGGGGAGCACAGATACGCAGTATTTT,CASSHVRGSTDTQYF
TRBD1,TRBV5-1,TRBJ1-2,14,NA,TGCGCCAGCAGCTTGTACGACAGGGGACACGGCTACACCTTC,CASSLYDRGHGYTF
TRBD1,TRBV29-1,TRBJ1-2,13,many,TGCAGCGTTGAAGTTGGGGACAGTTATGGCTACACCTTC,CSVEVGDSYGYTF
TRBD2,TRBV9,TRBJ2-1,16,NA,TGTGCCAGCAGCGTGGAACCAGCGGGGGGGTACAATGAGCAGTTCTTC,CASSVEPAGGYNEQFF
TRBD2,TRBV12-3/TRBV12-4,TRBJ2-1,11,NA,TGTGCCAGCAGTCCGACTAGCGGCCGGTTCTTC,CASSPTSGRFF
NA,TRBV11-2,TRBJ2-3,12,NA,TGTGCCAGCACCCTTTTCACAGATACGCAGTATTTT,CASTLFTDTQYF
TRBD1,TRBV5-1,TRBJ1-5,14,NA,TGCGCCAGCAGCCTTAGACAGGGGGATCAGCCCCAGCATTTT,CASSLRQGDQPQHF
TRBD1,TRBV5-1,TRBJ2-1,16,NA,TGCGCCAGCAGCTTGGGGCCGGGACAGGGATACAATGAGCAGTTCTTC,CASSLGPGQGYNEQFF
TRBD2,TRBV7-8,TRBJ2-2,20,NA,TGTGCCAGCAGCTTCCGGACCGCCTTGGGTCTAGCGGGAATGGACGGGGAGCTGTTTTTT,CASSFRTALGLAGMDGELFF
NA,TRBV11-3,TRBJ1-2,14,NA,TGTGCCAGCAGCTTAGGGGGCTCGAGCTATGGCTACACCTTC,CASSLGGSSYGYTF
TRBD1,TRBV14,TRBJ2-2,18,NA,TGTGCCAGCAGCCAAGTGGGGTCCACAGGGGGATTCGTCGGGGAGCTGTTTTTT,CASSQVGSTGGFVGELFF
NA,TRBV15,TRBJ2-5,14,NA,TGTGCCACCAAATATGGGGCTTACCAAGAGACCCAGTACTTC,CATKYGAYQETQYF
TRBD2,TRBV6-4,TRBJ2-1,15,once,TGTGCCAGCAGCCAAAGCGGGAGTTCCTACAATGAGCAGTTCTTC,CASSQSGSSYNEQFF
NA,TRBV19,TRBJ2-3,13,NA,TGTGCCAGTAGTCTCCAGGGTCCAGATACGCAGTATTTT,CASSLQGPDTQYF
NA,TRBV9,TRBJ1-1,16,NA,TGTGCCAGCAGCGCCGTCGCAGTCGCAAGGAACACTGAAGCTTTCTTT,CASSAVAVARNTEAFF
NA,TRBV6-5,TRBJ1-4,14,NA,TGTGCCAGCAGTTCGGGACAAAATAATGAAAAACTGTTTTTT,CASSSGQNNEKLFF